The following is a T cell receptor (beta chain) sequence with its context. The sample is drawn from a study of blood T cell repertoires in COVID-19. Looking at the study overall: Whether acute or convalescent, the COVID-19 samples came from the United States, Italy and Spain. PBMCs, B-cell-depleted T cells, or T cells provided the cDNA or gDNA that made up the material.

Original methodology: Reference gene primers were amplified, and this amplification served to estimate nucleated cell counts. The table came from immunoSEQ multiplex PCR; TCRdb's copy has only in-frame clones and leaves some out. From that table come the V and J calls and clone size; the DNA was used to work out D and trimming. In the table there are 45,000 to 60,000 clones, approximately 85% of which are singletons. The trim removed 5 bases at V and 8 bases at J, leaving 5 bases unmatched. Looked up from germline, CDR1 is SGHVS and CDR2 is FQNEAQ. CDR3 length equals 13 residues. The rearrangement joins TRBV7-8 to TRBJ2-2, with 7 bases fitting TRBD2. The sample was peripheral blood. The receptor comes from a human donor in a cohort sampled during active COVID-19. CDR3 amino acids: CASSRTSSGELFF. The CDR3 bases are TGTGCCAGCAGCCGGACTAGTTCGGGGGAGCTGTTTTTT.